This TCR beta chain appears in the sequencing data of a study of CD4+ T cells in melanoma. General observations from the study: CD8+ T cell, macrophage and B cell function reportedly correlated with neoantigen-specific CD4+ T cells. In melanoma, neoantigen-specific CD4+ T cells reportedly differed in differentiation state.

Of note for this clone: Its target is not known.

V gave up 3 bases and J gave up 7 bases, with 11 bases separating them. There are 13 residues in the CDR3. Germline V lookup: CDR1 SGDLS, CDR2 YYNGEE. The table came from immunoSEQ multiplex PCR; TCRdb's copy has only in-frame clones and leaves some out. The top ten hold 24% of the sample, which has about 10,000 clones, around two thirds seen once. The sample taken for sequencing was tumor tissue. The chain employs TRBV9 and TRBJ2-1; D not resolved. The clonotype comes from a human donor with melanoma. CDR3 in DNA: TGTGCCAGCAGCGCCCATCTAGGGAATGAGCAGTTCTTC. Its protein product is CASSAHLGNEQFF.